The clone carrying this T cell receptor beta chain was found a few times. Its target is unknown. This CDR3 region has 18 residues. CDR1 is LGHNA, CDR2 YSLEER, per germline. Trimming took 3 bases from V and 1 from J, leaving 21 bases between them. The data were taken from a study of T cells in Graves' hyperthyroidism and ophthalmopathy. Overall study context: Any treatment followed the collection of peripheral blood at initial diagnosis.

Study observations and caveats: A 13 V-J signature model discriminated ophthalmopathy versus stable hyperthyroidism. Ophthalmopathy got predicted by the model a median 6.5 months before its onset.

Amplification targeted TCR beta CDR3 regions from RNA transcripts. The TCR CDR3 first-round RT-PCR relied on the HTBI primer set. TCRdb re-derived calls from the multiplex PCR reads in MiXCR, one entry per CDR3 protein. The table lists over 700,000 distinct CDR3 sequences, approximately 19% of them singletons, with over 15% in the top ten. This receptor was identified in a woman in her 50s with Graves' hyperthyroidism that later progressed to Graves' ophthalmopathy. The chain has TRBV4-3 and TRBJ1-2, with D perhaps TRBD1 (5 bases). The specimen sequenced was blood. CDR3 bases: TGCGCCAGCAGCCATGGGACTGCTCCGGCGGGTTTTAACTATGGCTACACCTTC. As protein: CASSHGTAPAGFNYGYTF.